These T cell receptor beta chains were read from a single sample in a study of T cell changes during pregnancy in multiple sclerosis. The method was immunoSEQ multiplex PCR; TCRdb's version includes in-frame clones alone and lacks a portion of them. Of around 59,000 clones detected, about 91% appear once; the ten largest clones hold roughly 0.76%. The sample was CD4+ T cells from peripheral blood mononuclear cells, taken in the first trimester of pregnancy. These receptors all stem from a female donor with multiple sclerosis, enrolled in a pregnancy study. Both conserved end residues are part of each CDR3. Each record gives: CDR3 protein, V gene, J gene.

CASRATGTLYDYTF	TRBV6-6	TRBJ1-2
CASRTGTRTYEQYF	TRBV28	TRBJ2-7
CASSVRLDTEAFF	TRBV6-4	TRBJ1-1
CASSQTTGRQETQYF	TRBV14	TRBJ2-5
CASKGLAGDNTQYF	TRBV21-1	TRBJ2-3
CASSSGKSPLHF	TRBV6-6	TRBJ1-6
CASRVQGANGYTF	TRBV6-5	TRBJ1-2
CASSESGQGVNYGYTF	TRBV10-1	TRBJ1-2
CASTPDRSKFAGELFF	TRBV6-6	TRBJ2-2
CASSLTHTRRGEQYF	TRBV11-2	TRBJ2-7
CASRMTGAPNEQYF	TRBV6-5	TRBJ2-7
CASSSTRTEAFF	TRBV7-2	TRBJ1-1
CASSEEGQGRRGYTF	TRBV2	TRBJ1-2
CASNQGVDQPQHF	TRBV7-2	TRBJ1-5
CASSPPGVPSQETQYF	TRBV7-2	TRBJ2-5
CAWSRTVGWYEQYF	TRBV30	TRBJ2-7
CASSKRHPAKTGELFF	TRBV21-1	TRBJ2-2
CASSLWASGGTPSTDTQYF	TRBV7-9	TRBJ2-3
CASSQGGGSYNSPLHF	TRBV4-2	TRBJ1-6
CASSPRGGSSGNTIYF	TRBV4-3	TRBJ1-3
CASSLVRGTEAFF	TRBV11-2	TRBJ1-1
CASSLRGTANTGELFF	TRBV18	TRBJ2-2